These 6 T cell receptor beta chains share one sample of origin, sequenced in a study of shared clonotypes between healthy human individuals. TCRdb's copy holds only in-frame clones and misses some; the assay was immunoSEQ multiplex PCR. The sample includes over 2,000,000 clones, roughly 95% of them seen just once. Naive CD8 populations comprised CD45RO-negative cells positively selected for CCR7, excluding terminally differentiated effector memory CD45RA+ cells. Sequencing used naive CD8+ T cells from PBMCs. The receptors were gathered from a man between 18 and 29 years old in good health. Some clones in this sample may be carry-over from other donors' samples.

The chain joins TRBV7-8 to TRBJ2-2, with TRBD2 as a possible D gene (5 bases). The CDR3 has 14 residues. Per germline, CDR1 SGHVS and CDR2 FQNEAQ. V was pared by 4 bases and J by 8 bases, with 14 bases between. Written as DNA, the CDR3 is TGTGCCAGCAGCTCTTCGGAGGTCGGAGGGGAGCTGTTTTTT. Amino acids: CASSSSEVGGELFF.

The V call is TRBV27, the J call TRBJ2-1, with TRBD2 as a possible D gene (6 bases). In germline, CDR1 is MNHEY, CDR2 SMNVEV (reference sequence). Between the trimmed V and J ends, which lost 6 bases and 2 bases, there was a span of 14 bases. This CDR3 has 15 residues. CDR3 amino acids: CASSPWAGTYNEQFF. The CDR3 DNA follows: TGTGCCAGCAGCCCCTGGGCGGGGACCTACAATGAGCAGTTCTTC.

A remark on this clone: The sample carries other DNA sequences with the same CDR3. This chain's CDR3 is CASSLGTQNTEAFF. For the CDR3, the DNA is TGTGCCAGCAGCTTGGGCACCCAAAACACTGAAGCTTTCTTT. J is TRBJ1-1 and V is TRBV5-5; D is unclear. Germline CDR1 and CDR2: SGHKS and YYEKEE (reference sequence). The CDR3 extends over 14 amino acids. The V end lost 0 bases, the J end lost 2 bases, and 8 bases lay between the germline ends.

Notes on this clone: The sample has other DNA sequences that encode this CDR3 too. CDR3: CASSSPGEYEQYF. CDR3 sequence (DNA): TGTGCCAGCAGCTCTCCGGGGGAGTACGAGCAGTACTTC. This sequence joins TRBV7-9 and TRBJ2-7, with D maybe TRBD2 (6 bases). Trimming stripped 4 bases from V and 4 bases from J, with 11 bases between. The V gene's germline CDR1 is SEHNR and CDR2 FQNEAQ (reference sequence). The CDR3 covers 13 residues. Based on the CDR3 plus reference TRBV7-9 and TRBJ2-7, the full variable domain is DTGVSQNPRHKITKRGQNVTFRCDPISEHNRLYWYRQTLGQGPEFLTYFQNEAQLEKSRLLSDRFSAERPKGSFSTLEIQRTEQGDSAMYLCASSSPGEYEQYFGPGTRLTVT.

The chain combines TRBV13 with TRBJ1-2; D ambiguous. The germline V gene encodes CDR1 PRHDT and CDR2 FYEKMQ (reference sequence). The CDR3 is 16 amino acids. Trimming cost V 5 bases and J 1 base, with 17 bases left between them. The CDR3 DNA is TGTGCCAGCAGCCTCAATAATAACCTTTATAACTATGGCTACACCTTC. This translates into CASSLNNNLYNYGYTF.

The chain combines TRBV14 with TRBJ2-7; D gene ambiguous. Germline V gene sequence: CDR1 SGHDN, CDR2 FVKESK. With 3 bases removed from V and 2 bases from J, the gap between germline ends came to 11 bases. The CDR3 sequence is 14 residues long. DNA for the CDR3: TGTGCCAGCAGCCATTTAGGGATCCCCTACGAGCAGTACTTC. Protein: CASSHLGIPYEQYF.